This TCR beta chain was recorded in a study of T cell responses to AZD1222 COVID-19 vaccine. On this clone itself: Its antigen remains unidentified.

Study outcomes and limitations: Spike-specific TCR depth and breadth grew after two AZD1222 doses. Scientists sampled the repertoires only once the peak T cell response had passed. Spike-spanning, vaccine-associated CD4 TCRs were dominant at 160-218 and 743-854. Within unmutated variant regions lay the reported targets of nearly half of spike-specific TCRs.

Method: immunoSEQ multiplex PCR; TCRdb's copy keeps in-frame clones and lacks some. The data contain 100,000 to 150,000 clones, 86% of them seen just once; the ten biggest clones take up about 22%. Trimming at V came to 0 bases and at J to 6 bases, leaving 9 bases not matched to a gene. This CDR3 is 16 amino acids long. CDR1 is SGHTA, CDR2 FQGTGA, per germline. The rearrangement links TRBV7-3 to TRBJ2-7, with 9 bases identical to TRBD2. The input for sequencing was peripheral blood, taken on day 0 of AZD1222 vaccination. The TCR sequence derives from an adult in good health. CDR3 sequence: CASSLTAGGLSGEQYF. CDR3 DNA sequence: TGTGCCAGCAGCTTAACTGCGGGGGGGCTCTCTGGCGAGCAGTACTTC.